One and the same sample provided the 5 T cell receptor beta chains below, sequenced in a study of beta chain features in type 1 diabetes. The whole isolated RNA underwent reverse transcription, so sequencing captured expressed TCRB transcripts. Profiled with immunoSEQ multiplex PCR; TCRdb holds only in-frame clones, not every one. The data show more than 300,000 clones, with roughly 12% seen just once and 0.017% held by the top ten. Sequencing was done on a sample of naive CD4+ T cells from blood. The receptors were gathered from a man aged 18 to 30 in good health.

This chain joins TRBV14 and TRBJ2-5, with 7 bases aligning to TRBD2. The CDR3 extends over 14 amino acids. Trimming at V came to 10 bases and at J to 4 bases, leaving 12 bases not matched to a gene. Germline loops: CDR1 SGHDN, CDR2 FVKESK. The CDR3 coding sequence is TGTGCCACCCCGGGAGTGGGGGGGAGAGAGACCCAGTACTTC. Encoded protein: CATPGVGGRETQYF.

The chain has TRBV6-5 and TRBJ1-2; possibly TRBD1 for D (6 bases). The CDR3 covers 14 residues. V gave up 10 bases and J gave up 6 bases, with 21 bases separating them. Per germline, CDR1 MNHEY and CDR2 SVGAGI. CDR3 sequence: CAIRMTGVRNGYTF. The CDR3 DNA reads as TGTGCCATTCGGATGACAGGCGTTAGAAATGGCTACACCTTC.

This clone has more than one count but fewer than ten. V and J are TRBV5-4 and TRBJ2-1; tentatively, D is TRBD1 (6 bases). This CDR3 has 16 amino acids. Per germline, CDR1 SGHNT and CDR2 YYREEE (reference sequence). V lost 1 base and J lost 0, with 11 bases in between. The CDR3 region is CASSLPGEGSYNEQFF. The CDR3 DNA is TGTGCCAGCAGCTTGCCAGGGGAAGGCTCCTACAATGAGCAGTTCTTC.

As to this clone: Mismatch with germline at one junction end may stem from a read error. This chain connects TRBV6-1 to TRBJ1-2; D not certain. The germline CDR1 and CDR2 sequences are MNHNS and SASEGT. This CDR3 contains 13 residues. The CDR3 DNA is TGTGCCAGCAGTGAATCTGCCCTCAGAGACTTCTCCTTC. Encoded protein: CASSESALRDFSF.

This clone was observed a handful of times. CDR3 residues: CASSIDPGRVITGELFF. As DNA, the CDR3 is TGTGCCAGTAGTATAGATCCGGGAAGGGTTATCACCGGGGAGCTGTTTTTT. The rearrangement links TRBV19 to TRBJ2-2; a possible D gene is TRBD2 (5 bases). CDR3 length: 17 amino acids. CDR1 LNHDA and CDR2 SQIVND come from the germline V gene (reference sequence). The V end lost 0 bases, the J end lost 4 bases, and 15 bases lay between the germline ends. The full variable domain, its missing parts supplied by reference TRBV19 and TRBJ2-2, is DGGITQSPKYLFRKEGQNVTLSCEQNLNHDAMYWYRQDPGQGLRLIYYSQIVNDFQKGDIAEGYSVSREKKESFPLTVTSAQKNPTAFYLCASSIDPGRVITGELFFGEGSRLTVL.